This T cell receptor beta chain is drawn from a study of OX40 agonist ivuxolimab in advanced cancers. Turning to the overall study: Ivuxolimab, which targeted the costimulatory receptor OX40 (CD134), was an agonistic, fully human IgG2 monoclonal antibody. The dose-escalation cohort was roughly 87% male with a mean age of roughly 62 years, ranging from roughly 23 to 90. Prior anti-PD-1, anti-PD-L1 or anti-CTLA-4 therapy was permitted, and checkpoint inhibitors had been received by roughly 42% of dose-escalation patients. Partial responses occurred in three dose-escalation patients, of whom one had hepatocellular carcinoma and two had cutaneous melanoma. Of the 50 to 55 patients in dose escalation, some 20 had hepatocellular carcinoma, some 15 had melanoma, 9 had renal cell carcinoma and 9 had head and neck cancer. Intravenous ivuxolimab was administered to patients every 2 weeks at six dose levels: 0.01, 0.1, 0.3, 1.5, 3 and 10 mg/kg. The paper covers the monotherapy dose-escalation part of the phase I ivuxolimab trial, which included N of about 56 patients. Peripheral TCRbeta sequencing was intended to test whether TCR sequence diversity was altered and clonal T-cell expansion was caused by ivuxolimab. The full study reports these points: Antigen specificity was not determined for the clonally expanded peripheral T cells. Low levels of normalized T-cell clonal expansion were also seen in some patients who did not respond. After ivuxolimab, CD8+ T cells had more expanded clones than CD4+ T cells on average. At doses of 0.1 to 3.0 mg/kg, clonal expansion of both CD4+ and CD8+ blood T cells was observed from baseline to week 6. In the 0.1-3.0 mg/kg groups, partial responders had among the lowest normalized peripheral clonal expansion, particularly in CD8+ T cells.

The trial excluded patients who had a history of autoimmune disease or were on systemic immunosuppression. In every dose cohort, peripheral blood was drawn for TCR sequencing at baseline, cycle 4 day 1, and cycle 7 day 1. The samples were drawn from a first-in-human, open-label, multicenter phase I dose-escalation trial of ivuxolimab. Adults with locally advanced or metastatic melanoma, renal cell, hepatocellular, or head and neck squamous cell carcinoma were enrolled in the trial. Before TCR sequencing, CD4+ T cells and CD8+ T cells from peripheral blood were sorted into separate populations. The CDR3 covers 12 residues, taking in both the cysteine and the phenylalanine. Of the read, only the CDR3 DNA is kept; its 36 bases are in frame from base 1. Based on the germline V gene, the CDR1 and CDR2 sequences are LGHNA and YSLEER. Relative to germline, V is 3 bases shorter and J is 8 bases shorter, with 11 bases between their ends.

With respect to this clone: Its antigen is still unknown. No base-level quality is on record; no much larger clone is a single base apart.

Genomic DNA was isolated from the sorted cells so that the TCRbeta CDR3 region could be sequenced. The immunoSEQ Assay was used to sequence the TCRbeta CDR3 regions. TCRdb holds this immuneACCESS table with in-frame rearrangements only. Some clones are missing; in checked studies, unresolved V genes explain under half, and the rest has no known cause. The sample table lists 70,000 to 75,000 clones, 75% to 85% of them with a count of one. Over 0.95% of the sample goes to the ten largest clones. The V and J segments used are TRBV4-3 and TRBJ2-7, with TRBD1 tentatively as D gene (6 bases match). Specimen: CD4+ or CD8+ T cells sorted from blood, collected in a trial of the OX40 agonist ivuxolimab. This TCR was sampled from an adult with an advanced solid tumor such as melanoma, head and neck, liver or kidney cancer. The CDR3 region: CASSHFRGKQYF. The nucleotide sequence reads TGCGCCAGCAGCCACTTCAGGGGAAAGCAGTACTTC.